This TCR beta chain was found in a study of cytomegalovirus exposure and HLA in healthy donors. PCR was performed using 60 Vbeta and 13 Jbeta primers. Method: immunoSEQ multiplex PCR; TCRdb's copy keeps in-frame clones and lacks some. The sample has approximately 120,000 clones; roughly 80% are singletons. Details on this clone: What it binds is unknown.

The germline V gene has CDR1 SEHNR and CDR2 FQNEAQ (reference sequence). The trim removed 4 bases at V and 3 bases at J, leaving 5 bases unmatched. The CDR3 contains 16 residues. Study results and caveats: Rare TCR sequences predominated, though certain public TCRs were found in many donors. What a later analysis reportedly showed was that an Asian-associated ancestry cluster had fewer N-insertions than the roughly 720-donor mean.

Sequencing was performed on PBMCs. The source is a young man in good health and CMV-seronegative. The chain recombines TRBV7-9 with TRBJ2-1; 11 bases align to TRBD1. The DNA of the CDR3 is TGTGCCAGCAGCTCGAGGACAGGGGGCATCTACAATGAGCAGTTCTTC. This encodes CASSSRTGGIYNEQFF.